The rows below give T cell receptor beta chains drawn from one sample of a study of molecular identifiers for immune sequencing clone quantification. In TCRdb, the PCR reads were re-called with MiXCR into one record per CDR3 protein. The table records about 98,000 distinct CDR3 sequences, less than 35% of them present only once. Sequencing used naive CD8+ T cells from blood, with Jurkat cell RNA spiked in. The receptors shown here come from a human donor in good health. Some libraries in this study had Jurkat cell RNA spiked in. The CDR3 runs from the conserved cysteine through the conserved F or W. The D gene is left open where the match is weak. Only some rows state a clone size, as once, few, many or a class for expanded clones.

CDR3aa	CDR3nt	d_gene	v_gene	abundance	j_gene
CASSEASQRQETQYF	TGTGCCAGCAGCGAGGCCAGCCAGAGGCAAGAGACCCAGTACTTC	NA	TRBV6-1	NA	TRBJ2-5
CASSQERRETEAFF	TGCGCCAGCAGCCAAGAACGCAGGGAGACTGAAGCTTTCTTT	NA	TRBV4-1	NA	TRBJ1-1
CASSLGSGSRETQYF	TGCGCCAGCAGCTTAGGAAGCGGGAGTAGAGAGACCCAGTACTTC	TRBD2	TRBV5-1	NA	TRBJ2-5
CASSPTLAPFQFF	TGTGCCAGCAGTCCCACCTTGGCCCCCTTCCAGTTCTTC	NA	TRBV6-2/TRBV6-3	NA	TRBJ2-1
CASSQAGRGPEQYF	TGCGCCAGCAGCCAAGCGGGACGGGGCCCCGAGCAGTACTTC	NA	TRBV4-1	NA	TRBJ2-7
CASGLVPYGAKNIQYF	TGTGCTAGTGGTTTGGTACCCTACGGGGCCAAAAACATTCAGTACTTC	NA	TRBV12-5	many	TRBJ2-4
CASSESVEQFF	TGTGCCAGCAGCGAATCTGTTGAGCAGTTCTTC	NA	TRBV12-3/TRBV12-4	NA	TRBJ2-1
CASSLGGQGNEQYF	TGTGCCAGCAGTTTAGGGGGACAGGGGAACGAGCAGTACTTC	TRBD1	TRBV12-3/TRBV12-4	NA	TRBJ2-7
CAGSPDIYNEQSF	TGTGCCGGCAGCCCGGACATCTACAATGAGCAGTCCTTC	NA	TRBV13	NA	TRBJ2-1
CASSYMGTRYF	TGTGCCAGCAGTTACATGGGGACCCGGTACTTC	NA	TRBV6-5	NA	TRBJ2-5
CASSIASAETQYF	TGTGCCAGTAGTATCGCTAGCGCAGAGACCCAGTACTTC	NA	TRBV19	NA	TRBJ2-5
CASSLPGGGDEQYF	TGCGCCAGCAGCTTGCCAGGGGGCGGCGACGAGCAGTACTTC	TRBD1	TRBV5-1	many	TRBJ2-7
CASRTIVAGNHNEQFF	TGTGCCAGCAGGACTATCGTGGCGGGGAACCACAATGAGCAGTTCTTC	NA	TRBV7-9	NA	TRBJ2-1
CASSQDWADYVYTF	TGCGCCAGCAGCCAAGATTGGGCAGACTATGTCTACACCTTC	NA	TRBV4-1	few	TRBJ1-2
CASSASPLPSYNEQFF	TGTGCTAGCAGCGCCTCGCCTTTGCCCTCCTACAATGAGCAGTTCTTC	NA	TRBV7-7	NA	TRBJ2-1
CASSLWNEQFF	TGTGCCAGCAGCCTGTGGAATGAGCAGTTCTTC	NA	TRBV7-2	few	TRBJ2-1
CASSLLTGKHEQYF	TGTGCCAGCAGCTTACTTACAGGGAAGCACGAGCAGTACTTC	NA	TRBV11-2	few	TRBJ2-7
CASSPPGVAGHTDTQYF	TGTGCCAGCAGTCCACCGGGGGTAGCGGGGCACACAGATACGCAGTATTTT	TRBD2	TRBV27	NA	TRBJ2-3
CAISDFLSEQYF	TGTGCCATCAGTGACTTCCTCAGCGAGCAGTACTTC	NA	TRBV10-3	few	TRBJ2-7
CASSLSQRPSYEQYF	TGTGCCAGCAGTCTCTCCCAGCGTCCCTCCTACGAGCAGTACTTC	NA	TRBV12-3/TRBV12-4	NA	TRBJ2-7
CASSVGQEETPYF	TGTGCCAGCAGTGTAGGACAGGAGGAGACCCCGTACTTC	TRBD1	TRBV28	few	TRBJ2-5
CASSLPGEYDEQYF	TGTGCCAGCAGCTTACCGGGAGAGTACGACGAGCAGTACTTC	NA	TRBV7-9	few	TRBJ2-7
CASSQDVGQGYLELYF	TGCGCCAGCAGCCAAGATGTAGGACAGGGGTATCTCGAGCTGTACTTC	TRBD1	TRBV4-1	NA	TRBJ2-7
CASSEGGTPQHF	TGTGCCAGCAGTGAAGGGGGCACGCCCCAGCATTTT	NA	TRBV2	many	TRBJ1-5
CASSFNLAYEQYF	TGTGCCAGCAGTTTTAACCTTGCCTACGAGCAGTACTTC	NA	TRBV28	few	TRBJ2-7
CASSLSSRVNTEAFF	TGTGCCAGCAGTTTGTCGTCCAGGGTGAACACTGAAGCTTTCTTT	NA	TRBV12-3/TRBV12-4	many	TRBJ1-1
CASSFGGTGELFF	TGTGCCAGCAGCTTTGGGGGGACCGGGGAGCTGTTTTTT	NA	TRBV11-2	few	TRBJ2-2
CASSTPLAGGPGYTDTQYF	TGTGCCAGCAGCACACCCCTAGCGGGAGGCCCGGGGTACACAGATACGCAGTATTTT	TRBD2	TRBV9	NA	TRBJ2-3
CASSPLAGGGIYEQYF	TGTGCCAGCAGTCCTTTAGCGGGAGGTGGAATCTACGAGCAGTACTTC	TRBD2	TRBV27	once	TRBJ2-7
CSVENPYLSPNEQFF	TGCAGCGTTGAAAATCCATACCTGTCCCCCAATGAGCAGTTCTTC	NA	TRBV29-1	NA	TRBJ2-1
CASSPATSGSYEQYF	TGTGCCAGCAGCCCCGCGACTAGCGGCTCCTACGAGCAGTACTTC	TRBD2	TRBV2	NA	TRBJ2-7
CASSDRQIYTGELFF	TGTGCCAGCAGCGACCGACAGATTTACACCGGGGAGCTGTTTTTT	NA	TRBV7-9	NA	TRBJ2-2
CASSRTSGGDNEQFF	TGCGCCAGCAGCCGAACTAGCGGGGGGGACAATGAGCAGTTCTTC	TRBD2	TRBV4-3	NA	TRBJ2-1
CASSRPGRLTKNTDTQYF	TGTGCCAGCAGTCGGCCAGGGAGGTTAACGAAGAACACAGATACGCAGTATTTT	NA	TRBV6-4	few	TRBJ2-3
CASSSGAGAYEQYF	TGTGCCAGCAGCTCCGGAGCAGGCGCCTACGAGCAGTACTTC	NA	TRBV7-2	many	TRBJ2-7